The present entry profiles one T cell receptor (beta chain) with its context. V lost 5 bases and J lost 6; bases outside the gene matches: 10. Germline V lookup: CDR1 SEHNR, CDR2 FQNEAQ (reference sequence). The CDR3 has 15 amino acids. The source of the sample is a study of cytomegalovirus exposure and HLA in healthy donors. The PCR was carried out with 60 Vbeta primers and 13 Jbeta primers. TCRdb's table, derived via immunoSEQ multiplex PCR, lists solely in-frame clones and lacks some. The data contain around 64,000 clones, about 60% of them singletons. This chain links TRBV7-9 with TRBJ2-1; 7 bases map to TRBD2. The TCR sequence derives from a woman between 45 and 65 years old in good health and CMV-seronegative. The sample was PBMCs. The CDR3 coding sequence is TGTGCCAGCAGCCCCAAACAGAGACTAGCCAATGAGCAGTTCTTC. Protein product: CASSPKQRLANEQFF.